This TCR beta chain was recorded in a study of PD-L1 blockade in urothelial cancer (dated by TCRdb to the late 2010s). Background for the entire study: Therapy was started at some point between 2014 and 2016 for all patients, and atezolizumab 1,200 mg was administered intravenously every 3 weeks. Blood samples gave a median of approximately 150,000 T cells and 88,000 or so unique TCRs, with a median clonality of around 0.074. About 90% of the 29 patients were identified as males with urothelial cancer of bladder origin, and a prior smoking history was reported by 18 of 29 patients. Progression-free survival longer than 6 months counted as durable clinical benefit, and TCR features were additionally tested against both progression-free and overall survival. Patients had an ECOG performance status of 0 or 1 and had received between 0 and 3 prior chemotherapy regimens. Twenty-nine patients had pretreatment blood TCR-seq, roughly 24 had at least one posttreatment blood collection, and roughly 24 had tumor TCR-seq. Durable clinical benefit was achieved by nine patients but not by the remaining 20. TCR sequencing covered pretreatment tumor samples and matched, serially collected peripheral blood taken before and after atezolizumab treatment. The study was an exploratory multi-omic analysis of somatic, immune and clinical correlates of response to PD-L1 blockade with atezolizumab in urothelial cancer. Blood samples were analyzed at two time points: 3 weeks after treatment start (second dose) and 6 weeks after treatment start. Whole exome sequencing and RNA sequencing of pretreatment tumors were performed alongside TCR sequencing in the same patients.

Synthetic TCR analog templates were spiked into each PCR so that absolute template abundance could be estimated from read counts. The immunoSEQ assay was used to amplify TCRbeta CDR3 regions from genomic DNA with bias-controlled V and J gene primers. Sequencing of rearranged TCRbeta segments was performed at approximately 20X coverage. The original pipeline was this. Clustering was used to correct sequencing errors, and CDR3s were annotated against IMGT so that V, D and J genes could be assigned. Out-of-frame and stop-codon sequences were excluded, and only productive TCRbeta rearrangements were used in downstream analyses. Clonality was computed as one minus Shannon entropy normalized by the log of the number of unique productive sequences. Fisher's exact test with Benjamini-Hochberg correction, using a cutoff of adjusted p below 0.01, was how clones that differed between time points or between blood and tumor were identified. Entries here come from immuneACCESS through TCRdb and include only in-frame sequences with V and J called. Some clones fail to appear in such tables; in the studies checked, an unresolved V gene covers under half of the shortfall, and the cause of the remainder is unknown. V, J and clone size derive from that table, while D and trimming were established from the DNA sequence. The sample records around 20,000 clones, 88% of which are singletons. Approximately 3.7% of the sample is taken by the ten largest.

With respect to this clone: Its target antigen remains unknown. Per-nucleotide qualities are absent, and no much larger clonotype sits a single base away.

A cohort of about 27 patients with locally advanced or metastatic urothelial carcinoma, treated at Memorial Sloan Kettering on a trial protocol, was included. Peripheral blood mononuclear cells were collected pretreatment and during treatment, at between 1 and 8 total time points per patient. The Qiagen DNeasy Blood extraction kit was used to purify genomic DNA from total PBMCs and from tumor samples. PBMCs were collected pretreatment and during treatment and were isolated and stored as previously described. The full study reports these points: Because the sample size was small (n of about 29) and many exploratory analyses were performed, the results are intended to be hypothesis-generating. Among patients with durable benefit, tumor-associated TCR clones showed greater expansion in peripheral blood 3 weeks after treatment started (n ≈ 21, p = 0.022). A pretreatment peripheral blood TCR clonality below the median was linked to improved progression-free and overall survival.

The cysteine opens and the phenylalanine closes a CDR3 of 13 amino acids. Just the 39-base CDR3 DNA is kept, in frame starting at base 1. As encoded in the germline V gene (reference sequence), CDR1 is MNHEY while CDR2 is SMNVEV. V loses 4 bases, J loses 2 bases, and the germline ends lie 9 bases apart. The chain is encoded by TRBV27 joined to TRBJ2-7; TRBD2 is possibly the D segment (6 matching bases). The sequenced sample was PBMCs, obtained around atezolizumab (anti-PD-L1) treatment. This TCR was recovered from a man aged 50 or older with urothelial cancer. In nucleotide form, the sequence is TGTGCCAGCAGTTCTTGGAGGGCCTACGAGCAGTACTTC. Its product reads: CASSSWRAYEQYF.